This T cell receptor beta chain was retrieved from a study of regulatory T cells in long-lasting Graves disease. Noted time point: persistent/refractory GD, antithyroid drugs over 5 years with positive TRAb. Extracted PBMC RNA gave rise to the TCR library. To make TCR beta libraries, researchers used iRepertoire HTBI primers and Arm-PCR of CDR3 regions. TCRdb recomputed calls from the multiplex PCR reads with MiXCR, one row per CDR3 protein. The sample has around 400,000 distinct CDR3 sequences, 23% seen once. Germline V lookup: CDR1 DFQATT, CDR2 SNEGSKA (reference sequence). The CDR3 loop spans 11 amino acids. V gave up 2 bases and J gave up 7 bases, with 8 bases separating them. This clonotype was observed a handful of times.

This receptor was identified in a female donor with Graves disease. The specimen comprised peripheral blood mononuclear cells (PBMCs), sampled when the disease was refractory, from a patient treated with antithyroid drugs. This chain links TRBV20-1 with TRBJ1-1; no definite D call. The CDR3 region is CSARKGGEAFF. The CDR3 nucleotides are TGCAGTGCTAGAAAGGGTGGTGAAGCTTTCTTT.